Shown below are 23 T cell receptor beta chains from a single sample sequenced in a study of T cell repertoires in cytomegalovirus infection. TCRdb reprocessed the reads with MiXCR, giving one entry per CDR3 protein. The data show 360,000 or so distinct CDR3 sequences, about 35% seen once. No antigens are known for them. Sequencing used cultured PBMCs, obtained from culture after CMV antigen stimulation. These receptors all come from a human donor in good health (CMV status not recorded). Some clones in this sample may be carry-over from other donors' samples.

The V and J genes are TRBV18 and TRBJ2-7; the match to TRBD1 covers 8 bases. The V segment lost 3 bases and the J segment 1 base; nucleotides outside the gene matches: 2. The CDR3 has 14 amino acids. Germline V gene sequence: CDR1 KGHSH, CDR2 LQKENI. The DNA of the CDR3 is TGTGCCAGCTCACCTTGGACAGGGTCCTACGAGCAGTACTTC. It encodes CASSPWTGSYEQYF.

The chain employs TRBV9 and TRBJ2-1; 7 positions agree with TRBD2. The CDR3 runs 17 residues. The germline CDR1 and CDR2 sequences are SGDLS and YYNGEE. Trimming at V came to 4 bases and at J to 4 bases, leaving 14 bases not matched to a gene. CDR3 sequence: CASSTLRASGLYNEQFF. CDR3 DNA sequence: TGTGCCAGCAGCACCCTTAGGGCTAGCGGCTTATACAATGAGCAGTTCTTC. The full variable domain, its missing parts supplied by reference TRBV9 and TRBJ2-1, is DSGVTQTPKHLITATGQRVTLRCSPRSGDLSVYWYQQSLDQGLQFLIQYYNGEERAKGNILERFSAQQFPDLHSELNLSSLELGDSALYFCASSTLRASGLYNEQFFGPGTRLTVL.

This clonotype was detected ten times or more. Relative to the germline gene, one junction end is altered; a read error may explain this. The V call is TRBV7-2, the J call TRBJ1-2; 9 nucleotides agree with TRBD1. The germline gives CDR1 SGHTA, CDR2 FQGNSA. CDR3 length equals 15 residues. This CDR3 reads CASSIAWTGDYGYTF. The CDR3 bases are TGTGCCAGCAGCATAGCGTGGACAGGGGACTATGGCTACACCTTC.

The CDR3 bases are TGTGCCAGCAGCTTGGATCCCACTAGCGGGGCGCAGTATTTT. This translates into CASSLDPTSGAQYF. The chain couples TRBV7-6 to TRBJ2-3; TRBD2 matches 10 bases. Germline V gene data show CDR1 as SGHVS and CDR2 as FNYEAQ. This CDR3 contains 14 residues. With 3 bases clipped from V and 10 bases from J, the junction kept 7 bases outside the gene matches.

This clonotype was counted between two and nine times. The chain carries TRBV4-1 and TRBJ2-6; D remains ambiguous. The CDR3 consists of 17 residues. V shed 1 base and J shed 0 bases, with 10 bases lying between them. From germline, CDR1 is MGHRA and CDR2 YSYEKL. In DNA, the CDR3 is TGCGCCAGCAGCCAAGGGTTTGGGGACTCTGGGGCCAACGTCCTGACTTTC. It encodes CASSQGFGDSGANVLTF.

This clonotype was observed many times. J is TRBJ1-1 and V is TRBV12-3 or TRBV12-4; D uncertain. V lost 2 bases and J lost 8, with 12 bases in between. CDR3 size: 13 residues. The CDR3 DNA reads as TGTGCCAGCAGTTTATTAGGCCCCACGGAAGCTTTCTTT. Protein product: CASSLLGPTEAFF.

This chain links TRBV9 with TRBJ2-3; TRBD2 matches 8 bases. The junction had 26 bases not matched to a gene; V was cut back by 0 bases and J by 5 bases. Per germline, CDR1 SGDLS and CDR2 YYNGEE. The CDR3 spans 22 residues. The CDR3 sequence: CASSVGLGRTTGSGKDGDTQYF. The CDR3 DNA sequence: TGTGCCAGCAGCGTAGGTTTGGGCCGAACGACGGGTAGCGGGAAAGATGGAGATACGCAGTATTTT.

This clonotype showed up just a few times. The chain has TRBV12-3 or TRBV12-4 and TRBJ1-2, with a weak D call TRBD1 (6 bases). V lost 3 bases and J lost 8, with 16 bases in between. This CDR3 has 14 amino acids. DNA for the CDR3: TGTGCCAGCAGTTTGATGGGGGGGCGAGAGGGCTACACCTTC. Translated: CASSLMGGREGYTF.

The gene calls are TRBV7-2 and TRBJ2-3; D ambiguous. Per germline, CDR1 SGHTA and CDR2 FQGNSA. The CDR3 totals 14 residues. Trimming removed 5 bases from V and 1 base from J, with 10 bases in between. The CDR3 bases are TGTGCCAGCAGCCCAACGCCAGGCACAGATACGCAGTATTTT. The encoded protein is CASSPTPGTDTQYF.

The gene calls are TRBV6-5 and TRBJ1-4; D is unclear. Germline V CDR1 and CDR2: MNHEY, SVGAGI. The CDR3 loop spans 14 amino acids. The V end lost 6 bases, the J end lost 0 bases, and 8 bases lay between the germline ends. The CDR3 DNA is TGTGCCAGCAGCGACATATCAACTAATGAAAAACTGTTTTTT. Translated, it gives CASSDISTNEKLFF.

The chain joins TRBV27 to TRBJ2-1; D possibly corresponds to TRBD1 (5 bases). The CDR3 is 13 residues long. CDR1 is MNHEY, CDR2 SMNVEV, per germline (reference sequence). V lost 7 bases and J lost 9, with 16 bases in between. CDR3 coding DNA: TGTGCCAGCATCGCGCAGGGATGGGGTGAGCAGTTCTTC. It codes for CASIAQGWGEQFF.

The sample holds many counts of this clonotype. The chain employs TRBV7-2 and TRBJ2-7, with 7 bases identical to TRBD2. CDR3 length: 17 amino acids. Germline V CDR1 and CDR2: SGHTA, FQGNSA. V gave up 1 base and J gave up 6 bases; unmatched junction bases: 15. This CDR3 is CASSLGSPPTSRREQYF. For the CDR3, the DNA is TGTGCCAGCAGCTTAGGTTCCCCCCCGACTAGCCGACGCGAGCAGTACTTC.

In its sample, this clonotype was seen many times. Written as DNA, the CDR3 is TGTGCCAGCAGCCGAAGGGTCAGGGGTTTTCGTGGCTACACCTTC. Translation: CASSRRVRGFRGYTF. The chain recombines TRBV5-5 with TRBJ1-2; tentatively, D is TRBD1 (6 bases). This CDR3 is 15 amino acids long. The ends were cut back, 4 bases at V and 7 bases at J, with 20 bases in the middle. CDR1 SGHKS and CDR2 YYEKEE come from the germline V gene (reference sequence).

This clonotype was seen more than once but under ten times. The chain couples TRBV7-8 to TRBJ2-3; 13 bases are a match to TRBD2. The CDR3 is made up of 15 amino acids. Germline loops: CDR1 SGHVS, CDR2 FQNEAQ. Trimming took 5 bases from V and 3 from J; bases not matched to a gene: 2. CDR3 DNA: TGTGCCAGCAGCAGGACTAGCGGGAGAACAGATACGCAGTATTTT. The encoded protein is CASSRTSGRTDTQYF.

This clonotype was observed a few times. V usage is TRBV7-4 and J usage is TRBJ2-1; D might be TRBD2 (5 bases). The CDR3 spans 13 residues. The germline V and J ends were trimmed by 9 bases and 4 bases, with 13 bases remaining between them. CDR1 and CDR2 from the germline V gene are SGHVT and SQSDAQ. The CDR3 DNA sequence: TGTGCCAGACGCCGAGGGCGGTACAATGAGCAGTTCTTC. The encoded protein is CARRRGRYNEQFF.

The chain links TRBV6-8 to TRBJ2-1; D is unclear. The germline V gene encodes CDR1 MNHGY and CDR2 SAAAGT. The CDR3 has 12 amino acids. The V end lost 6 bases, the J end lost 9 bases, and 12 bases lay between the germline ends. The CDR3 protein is CASSPQAGEQFF. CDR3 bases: TGTGCCAGCAGCCCGCAGGCCGGTGAGCAGTTCTTC.

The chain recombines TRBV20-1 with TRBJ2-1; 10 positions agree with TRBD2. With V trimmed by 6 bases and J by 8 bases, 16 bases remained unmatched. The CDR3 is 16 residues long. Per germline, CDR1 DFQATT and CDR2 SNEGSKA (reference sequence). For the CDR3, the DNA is TGCAGTGCCATCGGGACTAGCGCCGAGGTCGGCGATGAGCAGTTCTTC. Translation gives CSAIGTSAEVGDEQFF.

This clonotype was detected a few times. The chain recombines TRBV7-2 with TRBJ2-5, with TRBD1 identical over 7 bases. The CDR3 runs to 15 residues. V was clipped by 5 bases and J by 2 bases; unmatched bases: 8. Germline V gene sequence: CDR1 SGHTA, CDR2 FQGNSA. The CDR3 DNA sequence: TGTGCCAGCAGCCTCTCGACAGGGTCTCAAGAGACCCAGTACTTC. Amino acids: CASSLSTGSQETQYF.

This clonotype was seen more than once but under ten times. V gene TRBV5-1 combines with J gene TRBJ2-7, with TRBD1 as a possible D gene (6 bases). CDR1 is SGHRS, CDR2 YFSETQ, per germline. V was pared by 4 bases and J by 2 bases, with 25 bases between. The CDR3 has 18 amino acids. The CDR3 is CASSKWATQGLATYEQYF. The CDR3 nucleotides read TGCGCCAGCAGCAAATGGGCGACACAGGGATTGGCTACCTACGAGCAGTACTTC.

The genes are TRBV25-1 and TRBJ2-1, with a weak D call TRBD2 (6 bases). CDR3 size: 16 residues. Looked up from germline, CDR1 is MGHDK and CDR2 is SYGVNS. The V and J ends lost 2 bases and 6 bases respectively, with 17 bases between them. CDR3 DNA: TGTGCCAGCAGTGAAAGGTGGGGGACTGGGCTCAATGAGCAGTTCTTC. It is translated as CASSERWGTGLNEQFF.

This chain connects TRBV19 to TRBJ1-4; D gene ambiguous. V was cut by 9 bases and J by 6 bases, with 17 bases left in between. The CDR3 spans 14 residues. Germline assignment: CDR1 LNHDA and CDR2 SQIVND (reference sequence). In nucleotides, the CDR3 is TGTGCCAGCCGTCGTGGGAGGGCGGATGAAAAACTGTTTTTT. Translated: CASRRGRADEKLFF.

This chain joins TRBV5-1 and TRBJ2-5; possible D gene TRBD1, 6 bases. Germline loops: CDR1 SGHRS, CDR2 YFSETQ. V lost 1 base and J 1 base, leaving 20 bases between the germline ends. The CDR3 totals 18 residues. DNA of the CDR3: TGCGCCAGCAGCTTGCGTATGGGGCCAGGGGTTACCCAAGAGACCCAGTACTTC. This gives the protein CASSLRMGPGVTQETQYF.

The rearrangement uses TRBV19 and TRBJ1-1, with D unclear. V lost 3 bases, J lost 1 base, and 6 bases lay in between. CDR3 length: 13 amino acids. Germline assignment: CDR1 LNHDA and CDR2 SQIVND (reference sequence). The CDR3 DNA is TGTGCCAGTAGTATTAATCCGAACACTGAAGCTTTCTTT. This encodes CASSINPNTEAFF.